This TCR beta chain is from a study of blood T cell repertoires in COVID-19. Overall study: COVID-19 samples collected from the United States, Italy and Spain covered acute and convalescent phases. The analysed material was cDNA or gDNA that came from T cells, B-cell-depleted T cells, or PBMCs.

Original methodology: Researchers report that nucleated cell counts were estimated from reference gene primer amplification. Assay: immunoSEQ multiplex PCR; the TCRdb copy retains only in-frame clones and omits some. The V and J calls and clone size come from that table; D and trimming were worked out from the DNA. The table lists about 490,000 clones, 80% to 90% of them singletons, with approximately 3% in the top ten. Germline V gene lookup returns CDR1 MGHRA and CDR2 YSYEKL. V was cut by 4 bases and J by 2 bases, with 14 bases left in between. This CDR3 is 16 amino acids long. Sequencing was done on a sample of peripheral blood. V gene TRBV4-1 combines with J gene TRBJ2-2; TRBD2 might be the D (6 bases). The sequence was collected from a human donor in a cohort sampled during active COVID-19. The CDR3, as DNA: TGCGCCAGCAGCCTAAGATGGGGGGTCAACACCGGGGAGCTGTTTTTT. Translation: CASSLRWGVNTGELFF.